This T cell receptor beta chain was identified in a study of shared T cell receptors in the human thymus. Assay: immunoSEQ multiplex PCR; the TCRdb copy retains only in-frame clones and omits some. There are hundreds of thousands of clones in the sample; approximately 87% occur only once, and about 0.01% lies in the top ten. Trimming stripped 3 bases from V and 0 bases from J, with 15 bases between. Germline lookup yields CDR1 SGHKS and CDR2 YYEKEE (reference sequence). The CDR3 loop spans 16 amino acids. The sample also formed part of further work on human thymus T cells. This second study notes: Corrective cardiac operations yielded the resected thymus tissue. There appeared to be biased usage of V and J genes in thymic and blood repertoires. Unrelated individuals had highly overlapping thymic repertoires, as reported in related research.

This receptor was taken from a boy younger than two with a congenital heart defect. Sequencing was performed on thymocytes. The chain links TRBV5-5 to TRBJ1-2; a weak D match, TRBD1 (6 bases). This CDR3 reads CASSSATTGTNYGYTF. The CDR3 nucleotides are TGTGCCAGCAGCTCGGCAACGACAGGCACTAACTATGGCTACACCTTC.